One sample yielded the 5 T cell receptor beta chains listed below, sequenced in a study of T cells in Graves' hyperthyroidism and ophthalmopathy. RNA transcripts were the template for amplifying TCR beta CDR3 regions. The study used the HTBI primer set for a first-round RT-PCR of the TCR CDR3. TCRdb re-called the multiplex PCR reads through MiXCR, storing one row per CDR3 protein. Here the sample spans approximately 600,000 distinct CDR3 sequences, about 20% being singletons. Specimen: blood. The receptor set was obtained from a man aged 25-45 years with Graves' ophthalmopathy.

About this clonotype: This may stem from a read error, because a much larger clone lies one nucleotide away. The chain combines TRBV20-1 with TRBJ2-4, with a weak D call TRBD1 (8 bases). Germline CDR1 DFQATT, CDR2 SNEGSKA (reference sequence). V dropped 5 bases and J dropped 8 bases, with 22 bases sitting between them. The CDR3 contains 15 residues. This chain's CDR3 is CSAPDYRGEGDIQYF. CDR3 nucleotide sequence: TGCAGTGCTCCCGATTACAGGGGGGAGGGGGACATTCAGTACTTC.

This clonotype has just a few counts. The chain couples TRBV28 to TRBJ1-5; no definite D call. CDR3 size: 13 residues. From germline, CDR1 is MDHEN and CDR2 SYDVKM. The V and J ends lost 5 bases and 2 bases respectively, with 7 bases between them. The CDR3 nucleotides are TGTGCCAGCAGTCGCAAGGGCAATCAGCCCCAGCATTTT. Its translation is CASSRKGNQPQHF.

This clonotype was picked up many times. CDR3 sequence reads: CASSQDIAGETGELFF. The DNA of the CDR3 is TGTGCCAGCAGCCAAGATATAGCGGGAGAAACCGGGGAGCTGTTTTTT. The gene calls are TRBV3-1 and TRBJ2-2, with TRBD2 matching over 9 bases. The CDR3 totals 16 residues. Germline V CDR1 and CDR2: LGHDT, YNNKEL (reference sequence). With 0 bases clipped from V and 5 bases from J, the junction kept 4 bases outside the gene matches.

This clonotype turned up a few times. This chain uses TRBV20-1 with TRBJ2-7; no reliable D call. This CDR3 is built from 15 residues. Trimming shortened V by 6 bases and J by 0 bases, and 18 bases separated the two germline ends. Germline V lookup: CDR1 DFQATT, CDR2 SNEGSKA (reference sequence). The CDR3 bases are TGCAGTGCCCCTACCCCATCCAGGCACTCCTACGAGCAGTACTTC. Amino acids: CSAPTPSRHSYEQYF.

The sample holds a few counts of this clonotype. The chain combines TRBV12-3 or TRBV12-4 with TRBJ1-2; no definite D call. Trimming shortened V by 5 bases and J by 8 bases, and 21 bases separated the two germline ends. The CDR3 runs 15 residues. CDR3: CASSPTTSTQTGYTF. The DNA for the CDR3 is TGTGCCAGCAGTCCCACGACTTCGACACAAACGGGCTACACCTTC.